This TCR beta chain emerged from a study of T cell changes during pregnancy in multiple sclerosis. TCRdb keeps only in-frame clones here, not all; method: immunoSEQ multiplex PCR. This table has around 86,000 clones, approximately 92% appearing once. The specimen comprised peripheral blood, sampled in the first trimester of pregnancy. This TCR derives from a female donor with multiple sclerosis, enrolled in a pregnancy study.

CDR3: CASSLGTGTGGNQPQHF. The CDR3 coding sequence is TGTGCCAGCAGCTTAGGAACCGGGACAGGGGGGAATCAGCCCCAGCATTTT. The chain links TRBV11-2 to TRBJ1-5; TRBD1 matches 11 bases. This CDR3 region has 17 residues. V was clipped by 1 base and J by 4 bases; unmatched bases: 6. The germline CDR1 and CDR2 sequences are SGHAT and FQNNGV.